This is a list of T cell receptor beta chains from one sample in a study of Graves' ophthalmopathy and Graves' hyperthyroidism. One entry per CDR3 protein results from TCRdb running MiXCR on the multiplex PCR reads. The table shows around 1,000,000 distinct CDR3 sequences, with about 35% occurring only once. The sequenced sample was peripheral blood or thyroid tissue (not recorded which). These receptors were collected from an adult man with Graves' hyperthyroidism. The CDR3 runs from the conserved cysteine through the conserved F or W. D genes are given only for firm matches. The size field is filled for only some rows; it gives once, few, many or a size class.

DNA: TGTGCCATCAGTGGGCACTCTAGCTCCTACGGGCAGTACTTC
CDR3: CAISGHSSSYGQYF
D: NA
size: NA
V: TRBV10-3
J: TRBJ2-7

DNA: TGTGCCAGCAGCTTAGGACCAGAGAATGACAACTATGGCTACACCTTC
CDR3: CASSLGPENDNYGYTF
D: NA
size: NA
V: TRBV9
J: TRBJ1-2

DNA: TGTGCCAGCAGTTCGGTAGTCTCCGGGACAGGAAATCAGCCCCAGCATTTT
CDR3: CASSSVVSGTGNQPQHF
D: TRBD1
size: NA
V: TRBV12-3/TRBV12-4
J: TRBJ1-5

DNA: TGTGCCAGCAGCCAACTAGGGCTAGGGACGAACACCGGGGAGCTGTTTTTT
CDR3: CASSQLGLGTNTGELFF
D: NA
size: NA
V: TRBV4-2
J: TRBJ2-2

DNA: TGTGCCAGCAACCTCGCTGAAGGGACCCAGTACTTC
CDR3: CASNLAEGTQYF
D: NA
size: many
V: TRBV28
J: TRBJ2-5

DNA: TGTGCCAGCAGCTTAGCCGGACAGAAACAAGAGACCCAGTACTTC
CDR3: CASSLAGQKQETQYF
D: NA
size: few
V: TRBV7-9
J: TRBJ2-5

DNA: TGTGCCAGCAGTCAGACTATTATAAGATTC
CDR3: CASSQTIIRF
D: NA
size: many
V: TRBV7-9
J: TRBJ2-5

DNA: TGTGCCATCAGAGGGACTAGCCAAGAGACCCAGTACTTC
CDR3: CAIRGTSQETQYF
D: TRBD2
size: NA
V: TRBV10-3
J: TRBJ2-5

DNA: TGTGCCAGCAGTGGGACCATAACATACAGCCGGGAGCTGTTTTTT
CDR3: CASSGTITYSRELFF
D: NA
size: few
V: TRBV2
J: TRBJ2-2

DNA: TGTGCCAGCAGTTACTTGGGGTCACCGGTTTACGAGCAGTACTTC
CDR3: CASSYLGSPVYEQYF
D: NA
size: few
V: TRBV6-6
J: TRBJ2-7

DNA: TGTGCCAGCAGTTTATGGGGCACCGGCCAAGAGACCCAGTACTTC
CDR3: CASSLWGTGQETQYF
D: NA
size: few
V: TRBV28
J: TRBJ2-5

DNA: TGTGCCAGCAGGCCAGGACAGGGGGCGAGGAGCAATCAGCCCCAGCATTTT
CDR3: CASRPGQGARSNQPQHF
D: TRBD1
size: NA
V: TRBV10-3
J: TRBJ1-5

DNA: TGTGCCAGCACTCCAGCGACAGACAGCGAAGCTTTCTTT
CDR3: CASTPATDSEAFF
D: NA
size: many
V: TRBV7-9
J: TRBJ1-1

DNA: TGTGCCAGCAGTTACCCCAGACCAGGGGGTTGGCAGCCCCAGCATTTT
CDR3: CASSYPRPGGWQPQHF
D: TRBD1
size: NA
V: TRBV9
J: TRBJ1-5

DNA: TGCGCCAGCAGCTCGATACTAGCAGGGGAGACCCAGTACTTC
CDR3: CASSSILAGETQYF
D: NA
size: many
V: TRBV5-1
J: TRBJ2-5

DNA: TGTGCCTGCAGCGTCACGACAGGGGGTAATTCACCCCTCCACTTT
CDR3: CACSVTTGGNSPLHF
D: TRBD1
size: NA
V: TRBV25-1
J: TRBJ1-6

DNA: TGTGCCAGTAGTACCCAGGCAGGGGGCTTTTACAATGAGCAGTTCTTC
CDR3: CASSTQAGGFYNEQFF
D: TRBD1
size: NA
V: TRBV19
J: TRBJ2-1

DNA: TGTGCCAGCAGCGTTCGAGGAGGCGGGACCTACGAGCAGTACTTC
CDR3: CASSVRGGGTYEQYF
D: NA
size: few
V: TRBV7-2
J: TRBJ2-7

DNA: TGCAGCGCCAGGCCCTGGGAGAACTATGGCTACACCTTC
CDR3: CSARPWENYGYTF
D: NA
size: NA
V: TRBV29-1
J: TRBJ1-2

DNA: TGTGCCAGCAGCTTAGAGTGGCGGCAGGGGTGGAGCGAGCAGTACTTC
CDR3: CASSLEWRQGWSEQYF
D: NA
size: NA
V: TRBV7-2
J: TRBJ2-7

DNA: TGCGCCAGCACCCGAGGGCCGGGAGAGACCCAGTACTTC
CDR3: CASTRGPGETQYF
D: NA
size: many
V: TRBV5-1
J: TRBJ2-5

DNA: TGTGCCACCAGTGATTTCGACGGGTACACAGATACGCAGTATTTT
CDR3: CATSDFDGYTDTQYF
D: NA
size: NA
V: TRBV24-1
J: TRBJ2-3

DNA: TGTGCCACCCAGAGCGGGGGGAACTATGGCTACACCTTC
CDR3: CATQSGGNYGYTF
D: NA
size: once
V: TRBV19
J: TRBJ1-2

DNA: TGTGCCAGCAGCGTTGTTTGGTCTTTCGAGCAGTACTTC
CDR3: CASSVVWSFEQYF
D: NA
size: NA
V: TRBV11-2
J: TRBJ2-7

DNA: TGTGCCAGCAGCCAAGTGCCCGGGAGCGATTACGAGCAGTACTTC
CDR3: CASSQVPGSDYEQYF
D: NA
size: NA
V: TRBV4-2
J: TRBJ2-7

DNA: TGTGCCAGCAGCTTGGCCTACGAGAGCTACACCTTC
CDR3: CASSLAYESYTF
D: NA
size: many
V: TRBV5-6
J: TRBJ1-2

DNA: TGTGCCAGCCGCTTGGACAGGGGGCCGATTTTCCCCCAGCATTTT
CDR3: CASRLDRGPIFPQHF
D: TRBD1
size: many
V: TRBV2
J: TRBJ1-5

DNA: TGCAGTGCTACCCCCCGACGGGGACAGGGGCGCGGGGCCTACGAGCAGTACTTC
CDR3: CSATPRRGQGRGAYEQYF
D: TRBD1
size: few
V: TRBV20-1
J: TRBJ2-7

DNA: TGCAGCGTTGTAGTTTTCGATTCCCGAGAGGAGACCCAGTACTTC
CDR3: CSVVVFDSREETQYF
D: NA
size: many
V: TRBV29-1
J: TRBJ2-5

DNA: TGTGCCAGCAGCTTTAGCAGACTAGCGGGGGAGACCCGGTACTTC
CDR3: CASSFSRLAGETRYF
D: TRBD2
size: NA
V: TRBV13
J: TRBJ2-5

DNA: TGTGCCAGCAGTTTATTCTCGGCTAGGGACACCGGGGAGCTGTTTTTT
CDR3: CASSLFSARDTGELFF
D: NA
size: NA
V: TRBV7-3
J: TRBJ2-2

DNA: TGTGCCATCAGTGAGGACACGGAGGCGTTTGAGACCCAGTACTTC
CDR3: CAISEDTEAFETQYF
D: NA
size: many
V: TRBV10-3
J: TRBJ2-5

DNA: TGTGCCACCAGCAGCGGACTAGCGGGGTTTGAAGCTTTCTTT
CDR3: CATSSGLAGFEAFF
D: NA
size: NA
V: TRBV15
J: TRBJ1-1

DNA: TGCGGGGGACAGGGCCAAGAGACCCAGTACTTC
CDR3: CGGQGQETQYF
D: TRBD1
size: once
V: TRBV20-1
J: TRBJ2-5

DNA: TGTGCCATCAGTGGTAGGACTAGCAGATTGAACACCGGGGAGCTGTTTTTT
CDR3: CAISGRTSRLNTGELFF
D: TRBD2
size: NA
V: TRBV10-3
J: TRBJ2-2

DNA: TGTGCCAGCAGCTTGCGAGGGCCAAACTATGGCTACACCTTC
CDR3: CASSLRGPNYGYTF
D: NA
size: many
V: TRBV5-4
J: TRBJ1-2

DNA: TGTGCCAGCCGGGATTATAATTCACCCCTCCACTTT
CDR3: CASRDYNSPLHF
D: NA
size: many
V: TRBV6-5
J: TRBJ1-6

DNA: TGCGCCAGCGGATGGGACCGATCCTACGAGCAGTACTTC
CDR3: CASGWDRSYEQYF
D: NA
size: many
V: TRBV5-1
J: TRBJ2-7

DNA: TGTGCCAGCAGCTTAGCGACAGGTTATAGCAATCAGCCCCAGCATTTT
CDR3: CASSLATGYSNQPQHF
D: NA
size: many
V: TRBV7-9
J: TRBJ1-5

DNA: TGCAGTGTACGGGACGACCGATCCACTGAAGCTTTCTTT
CDR3: CSVRDDRSTEAFF
D: NA
size: NA
V: TRBV20-1
J: TRBJ1-1

DNA: TGCAGCGTTGTGTTTTTTGTTGGACAGGTCGATGAGCAGTTCTTC
CDR3: CSVVFFVGQVDEQFF
D: TRBD1
size: NA
V: TRBV29-1
J: TRBJ2-1

DNA: TGCAGTGCTTTTGGACTAGTAGACTACGAGCAGTACTTC
CDR3: CSAFGLVDYEQYF
D: TRBD2
size: NA
V: TRBV20-1
J: TRBJ2-7

DNA: TGTGCCAGCAGATCCTACCAGCGGGGGGGCTTTGGGGCCAACGTCCTGACTTTC
CDR3: CASRSYQRGGFGANVLTF
D: TRBD2
size: few
V: TRBV7-2
J: TRBJ2-6

DNA: TGTGCCAGCAGGGCCGGGACACTTCAAGAGACCCAGTACTTC
CDR3: CASRAGTLQETQYF
D: NA
size: few
V: TRBV6-5
J: TRBJ2-5

DNA: TGTGCCAGCAGCTTGGGATCTACAGCGAGAGAGCAGTACTTC
CDR3: CASSLGSTAREQYF
D: NA
size: few
V: TRBV5-6
J: TRBJ2-7

DNA: TGTGCCAGCAGTTTCTTAGGGGGGGACACTGAAGCTTTCTTT
CDR3: CASSFLGGDTEAFF
D: NA
size: NA
V: TRBV27
J: TRBJ1-1

DNA: TGTGCCAGCAGTTCCCGGGACAGCTATGGCTACACCTTC
CDR3: CASSSRDSYGYTF
D: TRBD1
size: many
V: TRBV12-3/TRBV12-4
J: TRBJ1-2

DNA: TGTGCCAGCAGCGATCAGGACAGGACGCGTCAGCCCCAGCATTTT
CDR3: CASSDQDRTRQPQHF
D: TRBD1
size: many
V: TRBV12-3/TRBV12-4
J: TRBJ1-5

DNA: TGTGCCAGTAGGGGAGTAACTCCCGTCGGGACCGGGGAGCTGTTTTTT
CDR3: CASRGVTPVGTGELFF
D: NA
size: NA
V: TRBV19
J: TRBJ2-2

DNA: TGTGCCAGCAGCCAAGATTTAGACTCACCCCTCCACTTT
CDR3: CASSQDLDSPLHF
D: NA
size: many
V: TRBV4-2
J: TRBJ1-6

DNA: TGTGCCAGCAGCGCGTCCCCACAGGGAAACTATGGCTACACCTTC
CDR3: CASSASPQGNYGYTF
D: NA
size: NA
V: TRBV9
J: TRBJ1-2

DNA: TGCGCCAGCAGCTTCAAAGAGGGATCCAGACAGGGGACGTCAATGAGGTGGGAGACCCAGTACTTC
CDR3: CASSFKEGSRQGTSMRWETQYF
D: TRBD1
size: few
V: TRBV4-1
J: TRBJ2-5

DNA: TGTGCCAGCACCGGGACAATGAACACTGAAGCTTTCTTT
CDR3: CASTGTMNTEAFF
D: NA
size: NA
V: TRBV19
J: TRBJ1-1

DNA: TGTGCCAGCAGCTTCGGCGGGACCTCCTACGAGCAGTACTTC
CDR3: CASSFGGTSYEQYF
D: NA
size: many
V: TRBV7-2
J: TRBJ2-7

DNA: TGTGCCATCAGCCCTGCAGCCGGCTACGAGCAGTACTTC
CDR3: CAISPAAGYEQYF
D: NA
size: once
V: TRBV10-3
J: TRBJ2-7

DNA: TGTGCCAGCAGCTTAGTGCAGTACCAAGAGACCCAGTACTTC
CDR3: CASSLVQYQETQYF
D: NA
size: NA
V: TRBV11-2
J: TRBJ2-5

DNA: TGTGCCAGCAGCCAAGATGACAGGGGAGGGCAGCCCCAGCATTTT
CDR3: CASSQDDRGGQPQHF
D: TRBD1
size: few
V: TRBV7-9
J: TRBJ1-5

DNA: TGCAGTGCCACCCGGGGACAGGGGGAGGATCAGCCCCAGCATTTT
CDR3: CSATRGQGEDQPQHF
D: TRBD1
size: NA
V: TRBV20-1
J: TRBJ1-5

DNA: TGTGCCATCAGGGACAGGGCCAGAGGGACTGAAGCTTTCTTT
CDR3: CAIRDRARGTEAFF
D: TRBD1
size: many
V: TRBV10-3
J: TRBJ1-1